Listed below are T cell receptor beta chains from one sample, sequenced in a study of T cell responses to AZD1222 COVID-19 vaccine. Sequencing used immunoSEQ multiplex PCR; TCRdb keeps in-frame clones, though not all of them. The table includes about 84,000 clones, 80% to 90% detected once. Specimen: peripheral blood, collected 28 days after the second AZD1222 dose. These receptors originate from an adult who received the AZD1222 COVID-19 vaccine. The CDR3 runs from the conserved cysteine through the conserved F or W. The order of the fields is V gene, D gene, clone size, J gene, CDR3 DNA, CDR3 protein. The D gene is left open where the match is weak. Size is omitted from some rows. Given values are once, few, many or a class for expanded clones.

V gene: TRBV7-2
D gene: -
clone size: -
J gene: TRBJ1-6
CDR3 DNA: TGTGCCAGCAGTCCGTCCCCCGGGGATTCACCCCTCCACTTT
CDR3 protein: CASSPSPGDSPLHF

V gene: TRBV4-3
D gene: -
clone size: -
J gene: TRBJ1-2
CDR3 DNA: TGCGCCAGCAGTCAAGATGCCAGGGGTGGGTATGGCTACACCTTC
CDR3 protein: CASSQDARGGYGYTF

V gene: TRBV28
D gene: TRBD1
clone size: -
J gene: TRBJ1-3
CDR3 DNA: TGTGCCAGCAGTTTAGTTCCGGGACAGACTGGAAACACCATATATTTT
CDR3 protein: CASSLVPGQTGNTIYF

V gene: TRBV12-2
D gene: -
clone size: -
J gene: TRBJ1-1
CDR3 DNA: TGTGCAAGTCGCGGACGGGAGATGAACACTGAAGCTTTCTTT
CDR3 protein: CASRGREMNTEAFF

V gene: TRBV7-6
D gene: TRBD2
clone size: few
J gene: TRBJ2-3
CDR3 DNA: TGTGCCAGCAGCCGTAGGGTAGCGGGGGTTCGGGATACGCAGTATTTT
CDR3 protein: CASSRRVAGVRDTQYF

V gene: TRBV24-1
D gene: -
clone size: -
J gene: TRBJ1-2
CDR3 DNA: TGTGCCACCCAAGATTGGAACTATGGCTACACCTTC
CDR3 protein: CATQDWNYGYTF

V gene: TRBV5-5
D gene: -
clone size: -
J gene: TRBJ1-2
CDR3 DNA: TGTGCCAGCAGGATCCGGCCGGAGACTGGCTACACCTTC
CDR3 protein: CASRIRPETGYTF

V gene: TRBV28
D gene: -
clone size: -
J gene: TRBJ1-3
CDR3 DNA: TGTGCCAGCAAGGAAGGGCTGAGCTCTGGAAACACCATATATTTT
CDR3 protein: CASKEGLSSGNTIYF

V gene: TRBV11-2
D gene: TRBD1
clone size: -
J gene: TRBJ2-1
CDR3 DNA: TGTGCCAGCAGCCTACAGGGGCCCAATGAGCAGTTCTTC
CDR3 protein: CASSLQGPNEQFF

V gene: TRBV7-6
D gene: -
clone size: few
J gene: TRBJ1-5
CDR3 DNA: TGTGCCAGCAGCCGGGATAGCAATCAGCCCCAGCATTTT
CDR3 protein: CASSRDSNQPQHF

V gene: TRBV6-5
D gene: -
clone size: -
J gene: TRBJ2-7
CDR3 DNA: TGTGCCAGCAGTTACTCGAATCGGGAAAGAGGAGCCGAGCAGTACTTC
CDR3 protein: CASSYSNRERGAEQYF

V gene: TRBV28
D gene: -
clone size: -
J gene: TRBJ1-2
CDR3 DNA: TGTGCCAGCAGCCGACGACTCGTGACGGGCTACACCTTC
CDR3 protein: CASSRRLVTGYTF

V gene: TRBV7-2
D gene: -
clone size: -
J gene: TRBJ2-5
CDR3 DNA: TGTGCCAGCAGCTCCCTCGTAAAGACCCAGTACTTC
CDR3 protein: CASSSLVKTQYF

V gene: TRBV19
D gene: TRBD1
clone size: once
J gene: TRBJ1-4
CDR3 DNA: TGTGCCAGTAGGCGGACAGGAGGGGATGAAAAACTGTTTTTT
CDR3 protein: CASRRTGGDEKLFF

V gene: TRBV7-9
D gene: -
clone size: -
J gene: TRBJ2-2
CDR3 DNA: TGTGCCAGCAGCCCGTCCAAGGGGGGGCGAACCGGGGAGCTGTTTTTT
CDR3 protein: CASSPSKGGRTGELFF

V gene: TRBV4-1
D gene: -
clone size: -
J gene: TRBJ1-1
CDR3 DNA: TGCGCCAGCAGCCAAGATTCCTCTGGCGGGGGCACTGAAGCTTTCTTT
CDR3 protein: CASSQDSSGGGTEAFF

V gene: TRBV20-1
D gene: -
clone size: -
J gene: TRBJ1-5
CDR3 DNA: TGCAGTGCTGGTGGAAGGGGCATTGCCGTCAATCAGCCCCAGCATTTT
CDR3 protein: CSAGGRGIAVNQPQHF

V gene: TRBV5-1
D gene: TRBD2
clone size: -
J gene: TRBJ2-7
CDR3 DNA: TGCGCCAGCAGCTTTAGCGGGAGGGACTACGAGCAGTACTTC
CDR3 protein: CASSFSGRDYEQYF

V gene: TRBV4-2
D gene: -
clone size: -
J gene: TRBJ2-6
CDR3 DNA: TGTGCCAGCAGCCACCCCCGCCGCCAGGGCGTTCTCTCTGGGGCCAACGTCCTGACTTTC
CDR3 protein: CASSHPRRQGVLSGANVLTF

V gene: TRBV2
D gene: -
clone size: -
J gene: TRBJ1-1
CDR3 DNA: TGTGCCAGTGGGGGGGGGCGAGTCACTGAAGCTTTCTTT
CDR3 protein: CASGGGRVTEAFF

V gene: TRBV20-1
D gene: -
clone size: few
J gene: TRBJ1-2
CDR3 DNA: TGCAGTGCTATTGACACCGTCGTTGGATATGGCTACACCTTC
CDR3 protein: CSAIDTVVGYGYTF

V gene: TRBV6-4
D gene: -
clone size: once
J gene: TRBJ1-4
CDR3 DNA: TGTGCCCCCCCTCCCGGCCCCCAGCTGTTTTTT
CDR3 protein: CAPPPGPQLFF

V gene: TRBV19
D gene: TRBD1
clone size: -
J gene: TRBJ1-1
CDR3 DNA: TGTGCCAGTAGCGGGACAGTGAACACTGAAGCTTTCTTT
CDR3 protein: CASSGTVNTEAFF

V gene: TRBV6-1
D gene: -
clone size: few
J gene: TRBJ1-6
CDR3 DNA: TGTGCCAGCAGTGAAGCTGGGGTGGGGGGGCGATTCGGAACTTCACCCCTCCACTTT
CDR3 protein: CASSEAGVGGRFGTSPLHF

V gene: TRBV27
D gene: -
clone size: -
J gene: TRBJ1-5
CDR3 DNA: TGTGCCAGCAGTTTAAGGGGAGGGTCAAGCATGAGCAATCAGCCCCAGCATTTT
CDR3 protein: CASSLRGGSSMSNQPQHF

V gene: TRBV24-1
D gene: -
clone size: -
J gene: TRBJ1-5
CDR3 DNA: TGTGCCACCAGTGATGGGGGGGGGAGCAATCAGCCCCAGCATTTT
CDR3 protein: CATSDGGGSNQPQHF

V gene: TRBV9
D gene: -
clone size: -
J gene: TRBJ1-4
CDR3 DNA: TGTGCCAGCAGCGTTCCCGGAGGTGAAAAACTGTTTTTT
CDR3 protein: CASSVPGGEKLFF

V gene: TRBV9
D gene: -
clone size: few
J gene: TRBJ1-6
CDR3 DNA: TGTGCCAGCAGCGTAGAAGGGTGGGGGAATTCACCCCTCCACTTT
CDR3 protein: CASSVEGWGNSPLHF

V gene: TRBV4-2
D gene: TRBD2
clone size: -
J gene: TRBJ2-3
CDR3 DNA: TGTGCCAGCAGCCTCAACGAGTGGACTAGCGGAGAACGAGGGAGGCAGTATTTT
CDR3 protein: CASSLNEWTSGERGRQYF

V gene: TRBV28
D gene: TRBD1
clone size: -
J gene: TRBJ1-6
CDR3 DNA: TGTGCCAGCAGTTCAGGGACAGCCCCTAATCCAGATTCACCCCTCCACTTT
CDR3 protein: CASSSGTAPNPDSPLHF

V gene: TRBV7-9
D gene: -
clone size: -
J gene: TRBJ2-5
CDR3 DNA: TGTGCCAGCAGCTTAAGCGAGACCCAGTACTTC
CDR3 protein: CASSLSETQYF

V gene: TRBV5-1
D gene: -
clone size: -
J gene: TRBJ2-3
CDR3 DNA: TGCGCCAGCAGTGGCCAACTAGCAGATACGCAGTATTTT
CDR3 protein: CASSGQLADTQYF

V gene: TRBV5-1
D gene: TRBD2
clone size: -
J gene: TRBJ2-1
CDR3 DNA: TGCGCCAGCAGTCCCACTAGCGGGAGTTACAATGAGCAGTTCTTC
CDR3 protein: CASSPTSGSYNEQFF

V gene: TRBV4-3
D gene: -
clone size: -
J gene: TRBJ1-1
CDR3 DNA: TGCGCCAGCAGCCAAGAACAGGACACATTCGGAGCTTTCTTT
CDR3 protein: CASSQEQDTFGAFF

V gene: TRBV24-1
D gene: -
clone size: -
J gene: TRBJ1-2
CDR3 DNA: TGTGCCACCAGTGATGGGGGGCTAGACTATGGCTACACCTTC
CDR3 protein: CATSDGGLDYGYTF

V gene: TRBV28
D gene: -
clone size: -
J gene: TRBJ1-1
CDR3 DNA: TGTGCCAGCAGTTTCCTACAGGGCCCCATGAACACTGAAGCTTTCTTT
CDR3 protein: CASSFLQGPMNTEAFF

V gene: TRBV3-1/TRBV3-2
D gene: -
clone size: -
J gene: TRBJ1-1
CDR3 DNA: TGTGCCAGCAGCCAAGGGCCCGGGGGTCGTGGGGTGAACACTGAAGCTTTCTTT
CDR3 protein: CASSQGPGGRGVNTEAFF

V gene: TRBV28
D gene: -
clone size: -
J gene: TRBJ2-4
CDR3 DNA: TGTGCCAGCAGTTTAGGTGTAGCGGACTTGAGCGCCTTTCAGTACTTC
CDR3 protein: CASSLGVADLSAFQYF

V gene: TRBV28
D gene: TRBD2
clone size: medium-sized
J gene: TRBJ2-1
CDR3 DNA: TGTGCCAGCACCCCGGGGGGGTTTGAGCAGTTCTTC
CDR3 protein: CASTPGGFEQFF

V gene: TRBV28
D gene: -
clone size: -
J gene: TRBJ1-5
CDR3 DNA: TGTGCCAGCAGAAAACGGGAGGGAAGATCCAATCAGCCCCAGCATTTT
CDR3 protein: CASRKREGRSNQPQHF